This T cell receptor beta chain originates from a study of T cells in Graves' hyperthyroidism and ophthalmopathy. The CDR3 has 14 amino acids. The ends were cut back, 10 bases at V and 4 bases at J, with 18 bases in the middle. Per the germline V gene, CDR1 is KGHDR and CDR2 is SFDVKD. Participants, patients aged 18 to 65, had newly diagnosed hyperthyroidism with a duration under 2 months. This clonotype was seen at least ten times. Authors of the study amplified TCR beta CDR3 regions from RNA transcripts. A set of HTBI primers served as the primers for a first-round RT-PCR of the TCR CDR3. One entry per CDR3 protein, called by TCRdb with MiXCR from the multiplex PCR reads. The sample lists around 700,000 distinct CDR3 sequences; approximately 18% were seen once.

This sequence joins TRBV24-1 and TRBJ1-1; possibly TRBD1 for D (6 bases). The clonotype comes from a woman aged 50 to 60 with Graves' hyperthyroidism that later progressed to Graves' ophthalmopathy. What was sequenced was blood. The CDR3 DNA reads as TGTGCCACTACCGGGACACAAGGAATCACTGAAGCTTTCTTT. Translated, it gives CATTGTQGITEAFF.